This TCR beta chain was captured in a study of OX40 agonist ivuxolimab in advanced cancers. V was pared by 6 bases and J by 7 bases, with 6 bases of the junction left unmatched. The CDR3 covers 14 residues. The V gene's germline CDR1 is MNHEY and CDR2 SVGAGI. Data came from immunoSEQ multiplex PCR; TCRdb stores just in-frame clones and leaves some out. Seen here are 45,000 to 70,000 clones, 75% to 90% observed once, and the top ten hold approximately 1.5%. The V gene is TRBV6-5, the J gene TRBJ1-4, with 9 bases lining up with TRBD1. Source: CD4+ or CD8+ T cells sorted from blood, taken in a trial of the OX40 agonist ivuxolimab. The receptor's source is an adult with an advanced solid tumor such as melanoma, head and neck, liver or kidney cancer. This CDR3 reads CASRRDRATEKLFF. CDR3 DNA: TGTGCCAGCAGACGGGACAGGGCTACTGAAAAACTGTTTTTT.